Listed below are T cell receptor beta chains from one sample, sequenced in a study of cytomegalovirus exposure and HLA in healthy donors. Only in-frame clones appear in the TCRdb table, and some are missing; sequencing was by immunoSEQ multiplex PCR. The data show roughly 73,000 clones, roughly 71% seen once. Input material: PBMCs. The receptors were gathered from a man in his 70s in good health and CMV-seronegative. Each CDR3 is given with its conserved first and last residue. The D gene is left open where the match is weak. For some rows the clone size is stated as once, few or many, or as a class when expanded; others skip it.

D	V	J	size	CDR3	DNA
NA	TRBV7-9	TRBJ1-2	NA	CASSGETVTKQIGYTF	TGTGCCAGCTCCGGGGAGACGGTTACTAAGCAGATTGGCTACACCTTC
NA	TRBV6-6	TRBJ1-3	NA	CASKGGGAGNTIYF	TGTGCCAGCAAGGGCGGCGGGGCTGGAAACACCATATATTTT
TRBD1	TRBV4-2	TRBJ1-3	NA	CASSQDRQGDSGNTIYF	TGTGCCAGCAGCCAAGACCGACAGGGTGACTCTGGAAACACCATATATTTT
NA	TRBV19	TRBJ2-7	NA	CASSMEAEQYF	TGTGCCAGTAGTATGGAGGCCGAGCAGTACTTC
TRBD1	TRBV30	TRBJ1-1	few	CAWRSQGWAEAFF	TGTGCCTGGAGGTCACAGGGGTGGGCTGAAGCTTTCTTT
TRBD1	TRBV27	TRBJ1-2	NA	CASRERTGSNYGYTF	TGTGCCAGCAGGGAGAGGACAGGTTCTAACTATGGCTACACCTTC
NA	TRBV30	TRBJ1-6	NA	CAWSGGNSPLHF	TGTGCCTGGAGCGGGGGTAATTCACCCCTCCACTTT
TRBD1	TRBV7-9	TRBJ2-7	NA	CASSFGQGSEQYF	TGTGCCAGCAGCTTCGGACAGGGAAGCGAGCAGTACTTC
TRBD2	TRBV15	TRBJ2-7	NA	CATGSGGAYEQYF	TGTGCCACCGGTAGCGGGGGGGCGTACGAGCAGTACTTC
TRBD2	TRBV27	TRBJ2-5	NA	CASSPRLAGGEETQYF	TGTGCCAGCAGTCCAAGACTAGCGGGAGGGGAGGAGACCCAGTACTTC
NA	TRBV7-8	TRBJ2-5	NA	CASSLSRETQYF	TGTGCCAGCAGCTTGAGCAGGGAGACCCAGTACTTC
TRBD1	TRBV7-9	TRBJ2-7	NA	CASSPQSGTGWGEQYF	TGTGCCAGCAGCCCCCAGAGCGGGACAGGGTGGGGCGAGCAGTACTTC
TRBD1	TRBV7-6	TRBJ2-7	NA	CASSLQNPGQGYEQYF	TGTGCCAGCAGCTTACAGAACCCGGGACAGGGCTACGAGCAGTACTTC
NA	TRBV10-1	TRBJ2-3	NA	CASSDGVSSTDTQYF	TGCGCCAGCAGTGACGGGGTATCAAGCACAGATACGCAGTATTTT
TRBD2	TRBV4-1	TRBJ2-1	few	CASSQGLAGGPEFF	TGCGCCAGCAGCCAGGGACTAGCGGGGGGGCCAGAGTTCTTC
NA	TRBV7-9	TRBJ1-1	few	CASSRHYQDTEAFF	TGTGCCAGCAGCCGTCACTATCAAGACACTGAAGCTTTCTTT
NA	TRBV7-9	TRBJ2-2	NA	CASSLRANTGELFF	TGTGCCAGCAGCTTGAGGGCAAACACCGGGGAGCTGTTTTTT
TRBD1	TRBV23-1	TRBJ2-7	NA	CASSQSGQGYEQYF	TGCGCCAGCAGTCAATCGGGACAGGGTTACGAGCAGTACTTC
NA	TRBV29-1	TRBJ1-4	NA	CSVTEPTNEKLFF	TGCAGCGTTACTGAACCCACTAATGAAAAACTGTTTTTT
TRBD1	TRBV9	TRBJ1-1	NA	CASSVDPGTGDEAFF	TGTGCCAGCAGCGTAGACCCGGGGACAGGGGATGAAGCTTTCTTT
TRBD1	TRBV28	TRBJ1-2	NA	CAIPRTGTGASGYTF	TGTGCCATACCCCGCACCGGGACAGGAGCCTCCGGCTACACCTTC
TRBD1	TRBV30	TRBJ1-6	NA	CAWTGTGGSSSPLHF	TGTGCCTGGACAGGGACAGGGGGCTCTAGTTCACCCCTCCACTTT
NA	TRBV7-9	TRBJ2-7	NA	CASSLDSTYEQYF	TGTGCCAGCAGTCTGGACAGTACCTACGAGCAGTACTTC
NA	TRBV10-1	TRBJ2-2	NA	CASSNMYSGELFF	TGCGCCAGCAGTAATATGTATTCCGGGGAGCTGTTTTTT
NA	TRBV7-8	TRBJ2-1	NA	CASSLGRTVNNEQFF	TGTGCCAGCAGCTTAGGGAGGACAGTTAACAATGAGCAGTTCTTC
NA	TRBV11-2	TRBJ1-1	NA	CASSLEFIGGQAFF	TGTGCCAGCAGCTTAGAATTTATCGGGGGGCAAGCTTTCTTT